This TCR beta chain comes out of a study of T cell responses to AZD1222 COVID-19 vaccine. Repertoires were generated with immunoSEQ multiplex PCR, while TCRdb's copy carries only in-frame clones and drops some. The table lists about 150,000 clones, about 88% of them singletons. CDR1 is KGHSH, CDR2 LQKENI, per germline. The length of the CDR3 is 14 residues. The V end was cut by 0 bases, the J end by 4 bases, with 7 bases between. Study-wide points: Clonal diversity was possibly underestimated, and white British individuals and females predominated among donors.

The table lists this clone with a count of one. No antigen is known for it. V gene TRBV18 combines with J gene TRBJ2-1; D remains unclear. This receptor was obtained from an adult in good health. Sequencing was performed on peripheral blood, taken on day 0 of AZD1222 vaccination. The CDR3 protein is CASSPPMGYNEQFF. The CDR3 DNA is TGTGCCAGCTCACCACCAATGGGTTACAATGAGCAGTTCTTC. The complete variable domain, with remaining parts taken from reference TRBV18 and TRBJ2-1, reads NAGVMQNPRHLVRRRGQEARLRCSPMKGHSHVYWYRQLPEEGLKFMVYLQKENIIDESGMPKERFSAEFPKEGPSILRIQQVVRGDSAAYFCASSPPMGYNEQFFGPGTRLTVL.